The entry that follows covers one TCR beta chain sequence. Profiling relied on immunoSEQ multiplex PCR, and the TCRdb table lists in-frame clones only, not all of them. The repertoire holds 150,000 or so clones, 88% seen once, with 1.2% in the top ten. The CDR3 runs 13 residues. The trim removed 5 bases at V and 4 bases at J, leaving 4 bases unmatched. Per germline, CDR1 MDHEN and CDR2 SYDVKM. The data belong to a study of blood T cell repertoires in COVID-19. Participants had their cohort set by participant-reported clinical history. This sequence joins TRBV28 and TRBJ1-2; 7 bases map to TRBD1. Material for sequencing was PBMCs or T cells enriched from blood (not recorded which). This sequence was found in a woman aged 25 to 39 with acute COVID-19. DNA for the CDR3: TGTGCCAGCAGTGGGACAGCTCCCTATGGCTACACCTTC. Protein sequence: CASSGTAPYGYTF.